What follows are 14 T cell receptor beta chains derived from one specimen sequenced in a study of tumor-infiltrating lymphocytes in oesophageal squamous cell carcinoma. TCRdb processed the PCR reads anew with MiXCR; each CDR3 protein has one entry. The sample lists tens of thousands of distinct CDR3 sequences, approximately 40% occurring once. Input material: esophageal tumor tissue. Receptors originate from a male donor with esophageal squamous cell carcinoma.

This clonotype was counted a few times. The V gene is TRBV20-1, the J gene TRBJ2-3; 7 bases line up with TRBD1. The J call may be wrong; the DNA end is better matched by TRBJ2-7. CDR3 length: 14 residues. Germline V CDR1 and CDR2: DFQATT, SNEGSKA (reference sequence). The CDR3 region has the DNA TGCAGTGCTGATATCGGGACAGTGGGTTACGAGCAGTACTTC. It yields the protein CSADIGTVGYEQYF.

The V call is TRBV6-1, the J call TRBJ2-4, with a possible D match to TRBD1 (6 bases). The better agreement between TRBJ2-5 and the DNA end casts doubt on the J call. The CDR3 sequence is 11 residues long. Per the germline V gene, CDR1 is MNHNS and CDR2 is SASEGT. Here the CDR3 DNA reads TGTGCCAGCATGACAGGCGAGACCCAGTACTTC. It translates to CASMTGETQYF.

The chain combines TRBV7-8 with TRBJ2-3; D assignment may be TRBD1 or TRBD2 (5 bases each). The CDR3 covers 13 residues. V was shortened by 5 bases and J by 7 bases, with 13 bases between the two germline ends. CDR1 is SGHVS, CDR2 FQNEAQ, per germline. The CDR3 here is CASSIGTHNTQYF. CDR3 sequence (DNA): TGTGCCAGCAGCATCGGGACCCATAATACGCAGTATTTT.

This clonotype is deemed medium-sized. V is TRBV28 and J is TRBJ2-7; D is possibly TRBD1 (6 bases). Germline loops: CDR1 MDHEN, CDR2 SYDVKM. This CDR3 comprises 14 residues. Deletions cut 4 bases from V and 3 bases from J, with 13 bases between. The CDR3 is CASSSWDIGYEQYF. CDR3 nucleotide sequence: TGTGCCAGCAGTTCCTGGGACATTGGCTACGAGCAGTACTTC.

The chain joins TRBV7-9 to TRBJ2-5, with D uncertain. The CDR3 spans 14 residues. V shed 1 base and J shed 0 bases, with 6 bases lying between them. Germline-derived CDR1 and CDR2 are SEHNR and FQNEAQ (reference sequence). The CDR3 DNA is TGTGCCAGCAGCTTAGTTAGCTACCAAGAGACCCAGTACTTC. Translating gives CASSLVSYQETQYF.

This clonotype was seen just once. The V call is TRBV9, the J call TRBJ2-1, with 14 positions matching TRBD2. Germline V CDR1 and CDR2: SGDLS, YYNGEE. The CDR3 covers 17 residues. With V trimmed by 0 bases and J by 6 bases, 5 bases remained unmatched. CDR3 nucleotides: TGTGCCAGCAGCGTAGGGGGTGGGACTAGCGGGAGCAATGAGCAGTTCTTC. The encoded protein is CASSVGGGTSGSNEQFF. The complete variable domain, with remaining parts taken from reference TRBV9 and TRBJ2-1, reads DSGVTQTPKHLITATGQRVTLRCSPRSGDLSVYWYQQSLDQGLQFLIQYYNGEERAKGNILERFSAQQFPDLHSELNLSSLELGDSALYFCASSVGGGTSGSNEQFFGPGTRLTVL.

This clonotype has only a few counts. This chain connects TRBV7-2 to TRBJ2-1; D unresolved. The CDR3 covers 15 residues. The germline CDR1 and CDR2 sequences are SGHTA and FQGNSA. Between the trimmed V and J ends, which lost 5 bases and 0 bases, there was a span of 11 bases. DNA of the CDR3: TGTGCCAGCAGCCTCGACGGAAGCTCCTACAATGAGCAGTTCTTC. It is translated as CASSLDGSSYNEQFF.

This clonotype showed up just once. The rearrangement uses TRBV25-1 and TRBJ1-1; 8 positions agree with TRBD2. The assigned J gene may be wrong: the sequence end matches TRBJ2-3 better. This CDR3 has 15 residues. In germline, CDR1 is MGHDK, CDR2 SYGVNS. CDR3 sequence: CASSEYGREADTQYF. The CDR3 bases are TGTGCCAGCAGTGAATATGGGCGGGAGGCAGATACGCAGTATTTT.

This clonotype was observed at least ten times. The chain uses TRBV10-1 and TRBJ2-5; D gene uncertain. CDR3 length: 13 amino acids. CDR1 is WNHNN, CDR2 SYGVQD, per germline (reference sequence). Trimming took 3 bases from V and 0 from J, leaving 5 bases between them. CDR3 sequence reads: CASSDINQETQYF. The CDR3 DNA is TGCGCCAGCAGTGACATTAACCAAGAGACCCAGTACTTC.

V gene TRBV6-1 combines with J gene TRBJ1-1; D ambiguous. This CDR3 has 15 amino acids. Germline CDR1 MNHNS, CDR2 SASEGT. Trimming pared 10 bases from V and 1 base from J, leaving 19 bases between. CDR3 bases: TGTGCCATCCAGAGGAGCACTTATGCGAACACTGAAGCTTTCTTT. This translates into CAIQRSTYANTEAFF.

This clonotype has only a few counts. V and J are TRBV12-3 or TRBV12-4 and TRBJ1-3; D is ambiguous. V lost 2 bases to trimming and J lost 1 base, with 9 bases between them. The CDR3 consists of 15 residues. CDR3 residues: CASSLSAGSGNTIYF. DNA of the CDR3: TGTGCCAGCAGTTTATCAGCCGGGTCTGGAAACACCATATATTTT.

The genes are TRBV6-6 and TRBJ2-5; D perhaps matches TRBD2 (5 bases). The germline gives CDR1 MNHNY, CDR2 SVGAGI (reference sequence). The CDR3 runs 13 residues. The V and J ends lost 7 bases and 2 bases respectively, with 11 bases between them. The CDR3 nucleotides read TGTGCCAGCATTCCCACGGGGCAAGAGACCCAGTACTTC. It codes for CASIPTGQETQYF.

This clonotype was seen repeatedly, ten times or more. The chain joins TRBV28 to TRBJ1-3, with TRBD1 matching over 7 bases. CDR3 length equals 12 residues. Trimming at V came to 6 bases and at J to 8 bases, leaving 4 bases not matched to a gene. CDR1 is MDHEN and CDR2 is SYDVKM in the germline V gene. The CDR3 DNA follows: TGTGCCAGCAGAACAGGGGTGGACACCATATATTTT. Its protein product is CASRTGVDTIYF.

The chain carries TRBV2 and TRBJ2-3, with TRBD1 as a possible D gene (6 bases). The J call may be in error: the DNA end matches TRBJ2-7 better. The germline V gene has CDR1 SNHLY and CDR2 FYNNEI. This CDR3 is built from 11 residues. The CDR3 is CASSRTDTQYF. CDR3 DNA sequence: TGTGCCAGCAGTCGGACAGATACGCAGTACTTC.